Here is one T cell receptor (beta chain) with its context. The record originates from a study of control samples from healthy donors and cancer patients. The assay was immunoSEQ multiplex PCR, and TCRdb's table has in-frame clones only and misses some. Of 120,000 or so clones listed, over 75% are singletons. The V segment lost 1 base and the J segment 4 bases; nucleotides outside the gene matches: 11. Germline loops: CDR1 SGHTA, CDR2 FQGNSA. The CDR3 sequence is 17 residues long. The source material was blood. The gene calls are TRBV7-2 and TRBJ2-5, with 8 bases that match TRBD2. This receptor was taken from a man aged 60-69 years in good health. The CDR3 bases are TGTGCCAGCAGCTTAGAGCGGGGGTGGGGGAGGGCAGAGACCCAGTACTTC. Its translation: CASSLERGWGRAETQYF.